The clone carrying this TCR beta chain was seen at least ten times. These data originate in a study of HIV-infected patients and healthy controls. Alpha and beta constant-region primers primed reverse transcription of around 0.5 ug RNA. Alpha and beta chain libraries were made separately by chain-specific third strand synthesis with multiplexing indices. MiXCR, applied by TCRdb to the 5' RACE reads, yields one record per CDR3 protein. In the table there are some 10,000 distinct CDR3 sequences, 10% of which are singletons. The repertoire came from unfractionated whole blood and reflected all unsorted peripheral T cells. The sequences come from blood, collected before antiretroviral therapy. This TCR was sampled from an adult with HIV infection.

The CDR3 DNA follows: TGTGCCAGCAGTTTATCAGAGACCCAGTACTTC. This encodes CASSLSETQYF. This chain joins TRBV27 and TRBJ2-5; D gene ambiguous. Germline values: CDR1 MNHEY, CDR2 SMNVEV (reference sequence). V lost 0 bases to trimming and J lost 4 bases, with 0 bases between them. The CDR3 loop spans 11 amino acids.